This T cell receptor beta chain originates from a study of T-cell memory formation after mild COVID-19 (TCRdb year 2021). As for the study more broadly: TCR sequence clusters from the two donors were found to be largely donor specific. In a couple of donors, T-cell clones that expanded and contracted after mild COVID-19 were followed by sequencing TCRalpha and TCRbeta repertoires longitudinally. Two young, previously healthy adult volunteers made up the cohort, one male and one female. General study outcomes and caveats: Clones contracting from day 15 to 85 had balanced CD4/CD8 phenotypes, while a second wave expanding from day 15 to 37 was biased towards CD4+. Some responding clones were detected in pre-infection memory, which suggested that pre-existing cross-reactive memory T cells had joined the SARS-CoV-2 response. Only a couple of mild cases were covered by the study, and larger cohorts that include severe cases with pre-infection samples were considered necessary. The second-wave clones that peaked on day 37 were not confirmed to be SARS-CoV-2 specific. Contracting CD4+ clones were located mainly in the CM and EM memory subsets, whereas CD8+ clones were found to be enriched in EMRA.

Looking up the germline V gene yields CDR1 MNHEY and CDR2 SVGAGI. Relative to germline, V is 0 bases shorter and J is 5 bases shorter, with 6 bases between their ends. The cysteine opens and the phenylalanine closes a CDR3 of 13 amino acids. CDR3 DNA only is kept here, 39 bases in frame from base 1. This clonotype was seen more than once but under ten times. Its antigen has not been determined. It has no much larger one-base neighbor in the sample; base qualities were not kept. PBMCs were isolated by Ficoll-Paque density gradient centrifugation. TCRdb records Illumina NovaSeq 6000 as the sequencer. TCRalpha and TCRbeta cDNA libraries were constructed by 5'RACE with constant-segment primers, with sample barcodes and unique molecular identifiers being introduced. RNA was extracted from every sample with Trizol reagent. Libraries were amplified in two PCR steps, with a second sample barcode and Illumina TruSeq adapters added in the second step. The libraries were sequenced on an Illumina NovaSeq using 2 x 150 bp paired-end reads. From the authors' description of their analysis: The reads were demultiplexed and collapsed into UMI-guided consensus sequences using migec v1.2.7. Using mixcr v2.1.11, UMI consensuses were aligned to TRA and TRB V and J templates and then assembled into clonotypes. Clonotypes were classified as expanded or contracted when called significant by both edgeR and NoisET, with noise models trained on biological replicates. edgeR calls used a false discovery rate-adjusted p below 0.01 and a log2 fold-change threshold of 1. As an exploratory analysis of dynamics, max-normalized trajectories of the 1000 most abundant clonotypes were examined by PCA with hierarchical clustering. The CD4 or CD8 phenotype of responding clones was assigned using the separately sequenced CD4+ and CD8+ repertoires. TCRdb trimmed public reads at Q25 via fastp, called clones via MiXCR and kept in-frame beta chains. Each entry is one CDR3 protein sequence, shown with its most common DNA and genes. TCRdb, not the original authors, processed these V and J calls. This sample lists 550,000 to 700,000 distinct CDR3 sequences; around 17% were detected once. In total, the top ten clones hold approximately 12% of the sample.

The V and J segments used are TRBV6-5 and TRBJ2-3, and possibly TRBD2, on 6 matching bases. Input material: PBMCs or a T cell subset sorted from them (not recorded which). The receptor was derived from an adult woman who had mild COVID-19 (a few samples of this study predate the infection). The sample titles of this study are shuffled in the database, so cell type and time point are left out; the donor was told from shared clones. The nucleotide sequence is given as TGTGCCAGCAGTTACTCGGGGGGAGATACGCAGTATTTT. This encodes CASSYSGGDTQYF.